This T cell receptor beta chain was captured in a study of early T cells in non-severe SARS-CoV-2 infection. Study details: Sequencing targeted bulk RNA from unsorted whole blood, leaving chains unpaired.

cDNA molecules, individually, were tagged with unique molecular identifiers. TCRdb reanalysed the 5' RACE reads using MiXCR and keeps one entry per CDR3 protein. The data show 75,000 to 95,000 distinct CDR3 sequences, with 15% to 20% seen just once and 4.5% to 6.5% held by the top ten. Study-level points and caveats: Private and CD4 specificities were missed by VDJdb matching, which favored anti-spike CD8 responses.

The V and J ends lost 5 bases and 8 bases respectively, with 21 bases between them. The CDR3 totals 16 residues. Germline CDR1 reads SGHVS; CDR2 reads FNYEAQ. On this clonotype itself: The antigen remains unidentified.

The chain joins TRBV7-6 to TRBJ1-4; D remains ambiguous. The material was whole blood, obtained at baseline. This sequence was found in an adult who was a healthcare worker with PCR-confirmed SARS-CoV-2 infection or an uninfected control (not recorded which). CDR3 nucleotide sequence: TGTGCCAGCAGCCCCAACCTACAGAGAACTGGGGAAAAACTGTTTTTT. It encodes CASSPNLQRTGEKLFF. Together with reference TRBV7-6 and TRBJ1-4, the CDR3 gives the full variable domain: GAGVSQSPRYKVTKRGQDVALRCDPISGHVSLYWYRQALGQGPEFLTYFNYEAQQDKSGLPNDRFSAERPEGSISTLTIQRTEQRDSAMYRCASSPNLQRTGEKLFFGSGTQLSVL.